A single count supports the clone carrying this T cell receptor (beta chain). Its antigen is not identified. Trimming left V 0 bases short and J 2 bases short, with 15 bases between. The length of the CDR3 is 16 residues. Germline V gene lookup returns CDR1 SGDLS and CDR2 YYNGEE. This record belongs to a study of cytomegalovirus exposure and HLA in healthy donors. Study-level points and caveats: Researchers reportedly found TCR beta sequences accurately predicted most subjects' HLA-A and HLA-B alleles.

It was with 60 Vbeta and 13 Jbeta primers that the PCR ran. The method was immunoSEQ multiplex PCR; TCRdb's version includes in-frame clones alone and lacks a portion of them. Of about 100,000 clones in the sample, 70% to 85% were seen once. The rearrangement uses TRBV9 and TRBJ2-7; D may be TRBD2 (6 bases). The TCR was taken from a woman between 18 and 29 years old in good health and CMV-seronegative. The sequenced material came from PBMCs. CDR3 loop: CASSVATGETTYEQYF. The CDR3 DNA sequence: TGTGCCAGCAGCGTAGCGACGGGGGAAACTACCTACGAGCAGTACTTC.